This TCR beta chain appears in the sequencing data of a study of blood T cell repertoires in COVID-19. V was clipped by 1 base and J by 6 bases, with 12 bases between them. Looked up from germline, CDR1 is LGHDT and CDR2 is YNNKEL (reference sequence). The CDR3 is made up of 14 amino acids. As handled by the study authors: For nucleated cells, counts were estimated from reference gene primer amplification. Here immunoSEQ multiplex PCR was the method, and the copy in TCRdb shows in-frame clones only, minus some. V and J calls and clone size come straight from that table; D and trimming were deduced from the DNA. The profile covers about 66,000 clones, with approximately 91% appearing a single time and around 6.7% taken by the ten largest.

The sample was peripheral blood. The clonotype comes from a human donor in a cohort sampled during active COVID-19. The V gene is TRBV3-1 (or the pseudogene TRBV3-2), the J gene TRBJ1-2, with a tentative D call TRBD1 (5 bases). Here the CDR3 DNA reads TGTGCCAGCAGCCAAGTTCAGGGTGGGGATGGCTACACCTTC. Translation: CASSQVQGGDGYTF.